This T cell receptor beta chain was recorded in a study of regulatory T cells in long-lasting Graves disease. Study background: Persistent Graves' disease meant over 5 years of antithyroid drugs with positive TSH receptor antibodies. Study-wide points: Those with persistent Graves' had less TCR diversity than newly diagnosed patients. Persistent disease showed a preference for TRBV28, TRBJ1-2 and TRBJ2-5.

In this sample, this clonotype turned up many times. The antigen remains undetermined. Through Arm-PCR of CDR3 regions and iRepertoire HTBI primers, TCR beta libraries were built. TCRdb re-called the multiplex PCR reads with MiXCR, one entry per CDR3 protein. The data contain 420,000 or so distinct CDR3 sequences, roughly a quarter of them seen just once; the ten biggest clones take up approximately 28%. This CDR3 has 14 amino acids. Germline V gene lookup returns CDR1 SEHNR and CDR2 FQNEAQ (reference sequence). Trimming cost V 3 bases and J 4 bases; bases outside gene matches: 5. Time point: persistent/refractory GD, antithyroid drugs over 5 years with positive TRAb. The TCR library was prepared using RNA isolated from PBMCs.

J is TRBJ2-7 and V is TRBV7-9; 8 bases are shared with TRBD1. This TCR came from a female donor with Graves disease. This sample comprised peripheral blood mononuclear cells (PBMCs), obtained when the disease was refractory, from a patient treated with antithyroid drugs. CDR3 protein: CASSFTGGQYEQYF. The CDR3 DNA follows: TGTGCCAGCAGCTTTACAGGGGGTCAGTACGAGCAGTACTTC. Based on the CDR3 plus reference TRBV7-9 and TRBJ2-7, the full variable domain is DTGVSQNPRHKITKRGQNVTFRCDPISEHNRLYWYRQTLGQGPEFLTYFQNEAQLEKSRLLSDRFSAERPKGSFSTLEIQRTEQGDSAMYLCASSFTGGQYEQYFGPGTRLTVT.